These 22 T cell receptor beta chains came from one sample sequenced in a study of blood T cell repertoires in COVID-19. TCRdb's table, derived via immunoSEQ multiplex PCR, lists solely in-frame clones and lacks some. The sample contains about 60,000 clones, about 88% of which appear only once. Material for sequencing was peripheral blood. All receptors come from a human donor in a cohort sampled during active COVID-19.

This sequence joins TRBV6-6 and TRBJ1-5; D perhaps matches TRBD1 (6 bases). Germline CDR1 is MNHNY and CDR2 is SVGAGI (reference sequence). This CDR3 contains 16 residues. The germline V and J ends were trimmed by 7 bases and 4 bases, with 20 bases remaining between them. The chain's CDR3 is CASKSSRGGENQPQHF. CDR3 sequence (DNA): TGTGCCAGCAAATCCTCGCGGGGGGGCGAGAATCAGCCCCAGCATTTT.

The rearrangement links TRBV7-2 to TRBJ1-1; tentative D call: TRBD1 (6 bases). CDR3 length equals 14 residues. The germline CDR1 and CDR2 sequences are SGHTA and FQGNSA. Trimming pared 5 bases from V and 0 bases from J, leaving 10 bases between. The CDR3 loop reads CASSRDTLNTEAFF. The CDR3 region has the DNA TGTGCCAGCAGCCGGGACACACTGAACACTGAAGCTTTCTTT.

V and J are TRBV5-8 and TRBJ2-1; 8 bases line up with TRBD1. From germline, CDR1 is SGHTS and CDR2 YDEGEE. Losses at the gene ends were 4 bases for V and 4 bases for J; bases not matched to a gene: 7. CDR3 length: 15 amino acids. The CDR3 DNA is TGTGCCAGCAGCCGGACAGGGCTTGAGTACAATGAGCAGTTCTTC. Its translation is CASSRTGLEYNEQFF.

The J gene is TRBJ1-1, the V gene TRBV5-1, with D tentatively TRBD1 (6 bases). The germline V gene has CDR1 SGHRS and CDR2 YFSETQ. Trimming stripped 4 bases from V and 0 bases from J, with 16 bases between. The length of the CDR3 is 16 residues. CDR3 loop: CASSLGGGIVNTEAFF. In DNA, the CDR3 is TGCGCCAGCAGCCTGGGCGGGGGCATAGTGAACACTGAAGCTTTCTTT.

The rearrangement joins TRBV15 to TRBJ1-5; D call uncertain. Germline CDR1 reads LNHNV; CDR2 reads YYDKDF (reference sequence). This CDR3 is built from 14 residues. V was cut by 1 base and J by 5 bases, with 9 bases left in between. The CDR3 is CATSRGRVDQPQHF. The CDR3 DNA sequence: TGTGCCACCAGCAGAGGTCGGGTTGATCAGCCCCAGCATTTT.

V usage is TRBV5-1 and J usage is TRBJ2-1; no clear D gene. In germline, CDR1 is SGHRS, CDR2 YFSETQ. V lost 6 bases and J lost 4, with 11 bases in between. The CDR3 is 13 residues long. The CDR3 coding sequence is TGCGCCAGCAAATCTGCGGAATACAATGAGCAGTTCTTC. It specifies CASKSAEYNEQFF.

The genes are TRBV7-6 and TRBJ2-5, with 8 nucleotides matching TRBD2. The V gene end was trimmed by 0 bases and the J gene end by 4 bases; junction bases not matched to a gene: 10. There are 17 residues in the CDR3. The germline gives CDR1 SGHVS, CDR2 FNYEAQ. As DNA, the CDR3 is TGTGCCAGCAGCTTAGCGAGGCCACTAGCGGCACGAGAGACCCAGTACTTC. The encoded protein is CASSLARPLAARETQYF.

The genes are TRBV19 and TRBJ1-5; D is uncertain. The V and J ends lost 5 bases and 4 bases respectively, with 15 bases between them. The CDR3 totals 15 residues. Germline V lookup: CDR1 LNHDA, CDR2 SQIVND (reference sequence). The DNA of the CDR3 is TGTGCCAGTAGTTATTCCGGGGTATCGAATCAGCCCCAGCATTTT. Translating gives CASSYSGVSNQPQHF.

The rearrangement links TRBV5-6 to TRBJ2-7; TRBD1 matches at 7 bases. Germline CDR1 reads SGHDT; CDR2 reads YYEEEE. The ends lost 2 bases at V and 0 bases at J; junction bases unmatched: 2. The CDR3 is made up of 14 amino acids. CDR3 nucleotides: TGTGCCAGCAGCTTACGGGACAGCTCCTACGAGCAGTACTTC. Protein: CASSLRDSSYEQYF.

The chain carries TRBV7-3 and TRBJ2-1, with 12 positions matching TRBD1. The CDR3 contains 14 residues. CDR1 is SGHTA and CDR2 is FQGTGA in the germline V gene. V was clipped by 5 bases and J by 10 bases; unmatched bases: 6. CDR3 in DNA: TGTGCCAGCAGCCAGGGACAGGGGGCAGGAGAGCAGTTCTTC. Translated: CASSQGQGAGEQFF.

This clone was seen only once. The chain uses TRBV9 and TRBJ2-2; D might be TRBD2 (6 bases). Between the trimmed V and J ends, which lost 4 bases and 5 bases, there was a span of 21 bases. The germline CDR1 and CDR2 sequences are SGDLS and YYNGEE. The CDR3 totals 17 residues. CDR3 sequence: CASSSSPGAPITGELFF. The DNA of the CDR3 is TGTGCCAGCAGCTCTTCTCCGGGAGCCCCGATTACCGGGGAGCTGTTTTTT.

The chain combines TRBV7-2 with TRBJ2-2; TRBD2 matches at 14 bases. The V gene end was trimmed by 5 bases and the J gene end by 4 bases; junction bases not matched to a gene: 9. The CDR3 loop spans 18 amino acids. CDR1 is SGHTA, CDR2 FQGNSA, per germline. The CDR3 nucleotides read TGTGCCAGCAGCGCAAGACTAGCGGGAGGGCTCGGCACCGGGGAGCTGTTTTTT. As protein: CASSARLAGGLGTGELFF.

The CDR3, as DNA: TGTGCCAGCTCACCAACCGGGACAGGGAAGATCAATGAGCAGTTCTTC. Protein: CASSPTGTGKINEQFF. The chain uses TRBV18 and TRBJ2-1; the match to TRBD1 covers 9 bases. CDR1 and CDR2 (germline): KGHSH, LQKENI. CDR3 length: 16 amino acids. Trimming cost V 2 bases and J 6 bases; bases outside gene matches: 8.

The J gene is TRBJ2-7, the V gene TRBV15; D might be TRBD2 (6 bases). The CDR3 sequence is 16 residues long. Trimming shortened V by 0 bases and J by 0 bases, and 12 bases separated the two germline ends. Germline V gives CDR1 LNHNV, CDR2 YYDKDF (reference sequence). The CDR3 DNA follows: TGTGCCACCAGCAGAGACCGATCGGGAGCCTCCTACGAGCAGTACTTC. Translating gives CATSRDRSGASYEQYF.

V and J are TRBV5-1 and TRBJ2-7; D possibly corresponds to TRBD2 (6 bases). V shed 3 bases and J shed 7 bases, with 14 bases lying between them. The CDR3 spans 13 residues. The germline gives CDR1 SGHRS, CDR2 YFSETQ. CDR3 nucleotide sequence: TGCGCCAGCAGCTGGGGGGAAGGGAATGAGCAGTACTTC. Translation: CASSWGEGNEQYF.

The V gene is TRBV19, the J gene TRBJ1-6, with 7 positions matching TRBD1. With V trimmed by 4 bases and J by 11 bases, 8 bases remained unmatched. The CDR3 runs to 14 residues. Germline loops: CDR1 LNHDA, CDR2 SQIVND (reference sequence). The CDR3 nucleotides read TGTGCCAGTAGTACAATGACAGGGAAGACACCCCTCCACTTT. Its protein is CASSTMTGKTPLHF. Based on the CDR3 plus reference TRBV19 and TRBJ1-6, the full variable domain is DGGITQSPKYLFRKEGQNVTLSCEQNLNHDAMYWYRQDPGQGLRLIYYSQIVNDFQKGDIAEGYSVSREKKESFPLTVTSAQKNPTAFYLCASSTMTGKTPLHFGNGTRLTVT.

The chain has TRBV5-1 and TRBJ2-5; 9 positions match TRBD1. Germline CDR1 SGHRS, CDR2 YFSETQ. J gave up 5 bases and V 4 bases, and 6 bases lay outside the gene matches. CDR3 length: 14 amino acids. CDR3 nucleotide sequence: TGCGCCAGCAGCGCACAGGGGGCTGGGGAGACCCAGTACTTC. Amino acid sequence: CASSAQGAGETQYF.

The rearrangement links TRBV6-5 to TRBJ1-5; no clear D. V was pared by 8 bases and J by 4 bases, with 18 bases between. The germline CDR1 and CDR2 sequences are MNHEY and SVGAGI. The CDR3 is 15 residues long. The CDR3 coding sequence is TGTGCCAGCCAAGCTCGGGGTTGGGGAAATCAGCCCCAGCATTTT. Residues: CASQARGWGNQPQHF.

This clone was recorded once. This chain uses TRBV18 with TRBJ2-1, with D perhaps TRBD2 (6 bases). The length of the CDR3 is 16 residues. Per germline, CDR1 KGHSH and CDR2 LQKENI. Deletions cut 5 bases from V and 0 bases from J, with 14 bases between. The CDR3 region has the DNA TGTGCCAGCTCAAGGTTTAGCGGAAGCTCCTACAATGAGCAGTTCTTC. Translating gives CASSRFSGSSYNEQFF.

This clone was seen only once. This sequence joins TRBV5-1 and TRBJ2-2; weak D call: TRBD1 (5 bases). V lost 3 bases and J 7 bases, leaving 10 bases between the germline ends. CDR3 length: 13 amino acids. Germline-derived CDR1 and CDR2 are SGHRS and YFSETQ. For the CDR3, the DNA is TGCGCCAGCAGCTACCAGGGTTACGGGGAGCTGTTTTTT. It specifies CASSYQGYGELFF.

This clone occurred once. The chain uses TRBV15 and TRBJ2-2; TRBD1 aligns across 7 bases. The germline V gene has CDR1 LNHNV and CDR2 YYDKDF (reference sequence). The CDR3 runs to 17 residues. The V and J ends lost 0 bases and 2 bases, in that order; junction bases with no gene match: 6. The DNA of the CDR3 is TGTGCCACCAGCAGAGATCCCACAGGGGTAAACACCGGGGAGCTGTTTTTT. It is translated as CATSRDPTGVNTGELFF. Drawing the rest from reference TRBV15 and TRBJ2-2, the complete variable domain is DAMVIQNPRYQVTQFGKPVTLSCSQTLNHNVMYWYQQKSSQAPKLLFHYYDKDFNNEADTPDNFQSRRPNTSFCFLDIRSPGLGDTAMYLCATSRDPTGVNTGELFFGEGSRLTVL.

This chain connects TRBV5-1 to TRBJ2-1, with 11 bases aligning to TRBD2. V lost 2 bases to trimming and J lost 3 bases; unmatched junction nucleotides: 4. Looked up from germline, CDR1 is SGHRS and CDR2 is YFSETQ. This CDR3 has 16 amino acids. The chain's CDR3 is CASSLTSGGSYNEQFF. CDR3 DNA: TGCGCCAGCAGCTTAACTAGCGGGGGAAGCTACAATGAGCAGTTCTTC.